This T cell receptor (beta chain) is from a study of CD8 T cells in ankylosing spondylitis. General observations from the study: In ankylosing spondylitis blood, a motif of several highly homologous TCR beta variants appeared characteristic. Disease-associated clones were reportedly significantly overrepresented in matched ankylosing spondylitis synovial fluid. Disease-associated clones were CD8+ and fairly uncommon in peripheral blood.

This clonotype was counted ten times or more. The antigen is unknown. The CDR3 covers 12 residues. Looked up from germline, CDR1 is SGHRS and CDR2 is YFSETQ. V lost 5 bases and J lost 6, with 8 bases in between. Scientists made TCR beta libraries using quantitative 5'-RACE with molecular barcodes. TCRdb itself ran the 5' RACE reads through MiXCR, one entry per CDR3 protein. The repertoire holds about 320,000 distinct CDR3 sequences, with 11% as singletons. Sequenced sample: blood, either unsorted or a sorted T cell fraction (not recorded which). The rearrangement uses TRBV5-1 and TRBJ1-4, with D unclear. The sequence was obtained from a female donor with ankylosing spondylitis or in good health (not recorded which). CDR3 nucleotide sequence: TGCGCCAGCAGACGGACGGATGAAAAACTGTTTTTT. Amino acid sequence: CASRRTDEKLFF.